These T cell receptor beta chains were read from a single sample in a study of cytotoxic CD8 clonotypes in ibrutinib-treated CLL. Some clones are missing from TCRdb's copy, which holds only in-frame ones; the method was immunoSEQ multiplex PCR. The sample includes a few hundred thousand clones, under 70% seen only once; the top ten take roughly 6.7%. This material consisted of PBMCs, taken after 36 months of ibrutinib treatment. The receptors stem from a human donor with chronic lymphocytic leukemia. Each CDR3 is given with its conserved first and last residue. A D gene is named only where the DNA matches it firmly. The size of a clone is reported for some rows only, either as once, few or many, or as a class for expanded clones.

v_call	d_call	j_call	clone_size	cdr3_aa	cdr3_nt
TRBV9	TRBD2	TRBJ2-7	NA	CASSVGLAGNTYEQYF	TGTGCCAGCAGCGTAGGACTAGCGGGGAATACCTACGAGCAGTACTTC
TRBV4-1	NA	TRBJ1-2	NA	CASSQDQGFSAYGYTF	TGCGCCAGCAGCCAAGATCAGGGGTTCAGTGCTTATGGCTACACCTTC
TRBV6-6	NA	TRBJ1-2	NA	CASSYSGREGYTF	TGTGCCAGCAGTTACTCTGGGAGGGAGGGCTACACCTTC
TRBV6-6	NA	TRBJ1-5	NA	CASSSPDSNQPQHF	TGTGCCAGCAGTTCCCCCGATAGCAATCAGCCCCAGCATTTT
TRBV28	TRBD2	TRBJ2-7	NA	CASRPSGKTYEQYF	TGTGCCAGCAGACCGAGCGGGAAGACCTACGAGCAGTACTTC
TRBV9	NA	TRBJ2-5	once	CASSVEGGTETQYF	TGTGCCAGCAGCGTAGAGGGGGGCACAGAGACCCAGTACTTC
TRBV18	NA	TRBJ1-2	NA	CASSQNRDGYTF	TGTGCCAGCTCGCAAAACAGGGATGGCTACACCTTC
TRBV19	NA	TRBJ2-3	NA	CASSHGLLTSTDTQYF	TGTGCCAGTAGCCACGGACTTCTAACTAGCACAGATACGCAGTATTTT
TRBV5-1	NA	TRBJ1-3	NA	CASSLVLGDSGNTIYF	TGCGCCAGCAGCTTGGTGTTAGGAGACTCTGGAAACACCATATATTTT
TRBV19	NA	TRBJ1-5	NA	CASSVVSDSNQPQHF	TGTGCCAGTAGTGTGGTATCGGATAGCAATCAGCCCCAGCATTTT
TRBV12-5	NA	TRBJ2-7	NA	CASGFWGTEQYF	TGTGCTAGTGGTTTTTGGGGGACCGAGCAGTACTTC
TRBV6-5	NA	TRBJ2-7	NA	CASSRGISLAYEQYF	TGTGCCAGCAGCCGCGGGATCTCATTAGCCTACGAGCAGTACTTC
TRBV19	NA	TRBJ1-4	NA	CASSIRGPEAEKLFF	TGTGCCAGTAGTATCCGGGGCCCAGAGGCTGAAAAACTGTTTTTT
TRBV6-4	TRBD2	TRBJ2-7	NA	CASSLSGISYEQYF	TGTGCCAGCAGTCTTAGCGGGATCTCCTACGAGCAGTACTTC
TRBV28	NA	TRBJ2-6	NA	CASSPTGNSGANVLTF	TGTGCCAGCAGTCCTACAGGGAACTCTGGGGCCAACGTCCTGACTTTC
TRBV6-5	TRBD1	TRBJ2-5	few	CASRDRGRGETQYF	TGTGCCAGCAGAGACAGGGGTCGGGGGGAGACCCAGTACTTC
TRBV19	NA	TRBJ2-7	NA	CASSMARGGNEQYF	TGTGCCAGTAGTATGGCCCGAGGGGGGAACGAGCAGTACTTC
TRBV5-1	NA	TRBJ2-6	NA	CASSGAGPLSGANVLTF	TGCGCCAGCAGCGGGGCGGGTCCCCTCTCTGGGGCCAACGTCCTGACTTTC
TRBV19	TRBD1	TRBJ1-1	NA	CASSIGTGRNTEAFF	TGTGCCAGTAGTATAGGGACAGGGCGGAACACTGAAGCTTTCTTT
TRBV7-9	NA	TRBJ1-2	few	CAIVDRRGYTF	TGTGCCATCGTAGACAGGAGGGGCTACACCTTC
TRBV9	TRBD2	TRBJ2-1	NA	CASSVEGVAGSNEQFF	TGTGCCAGCAGCGTAGAAGGAGTAGCGGGGAGTAATGAGCAGTTCTTC
TRBV27	NA	TRBJ2-7	NA	CASSPLGFSQQQGIYEQYF	TGTGCCAGTTCCCCCCTAGGATTCTCCCAGCAACAGGGTATCTACGAGCAGTACTTC
TRBV7-8	NA	TRBJ2-1	NA	CASSLTGPSSYNEQFF	TGTGCCAGCAGCTTAACGGGGCCGAGCTCCTACAATGAGCAGTTCTTC
TRBV6-5	NA	TRBJ1-2	few	CASSYGPTNYGYTF	TGTGCCAGCAGTTATGGGCCTACTAACTATGGCTACACCTTC
TRBV2	TRBD2	TRBJ2-5	NA	CAREDTGLAGGPMETQYF	TGTGCCAGAGAGGACACGGGACTAGCGGGGGGACCTATGGAGACCCAGTACTTC
TRBV11-2	TRBD1	TRBJ2-4	once	CASSLNRGYIQYF	TGTGCCAGCAGCTTAAACAGGGGTTACATTCAGTACTTC
TRBV7-8	NA	TRBJ2-7	NA	CASSALDEQYF	TGTGCCAGCAGCGCCTTAGACGAGCAGTACTTC
TRBV7-3	NA	TRBJ2-1	NA	CASSLNQGFYNEQFF	TGTGCCAGCAGCTTAAATCAGGGATTCTACAATGAGCAGTTCTTC
TRBV29-1	NA	TRBJ1-1	NA	CSVGRGTEAFF	TGCAGCGTTGGCCGGGGCACTGAAGCTTTCTTT
TRBV13	NA	TRBJ2-1	NA	CASSLGSGILRNEQFF	TGTGCCAGCAGCTTAGGTTCCGGGATTTTACGCAATGAGCAGTTCTTC
TRBV25-1	NA	TRBJ2-7	NA	CASKKDSSYEQYF	TGTGCCAGCAAGAAAGACAGCTCCTACGAGCAGTACTTC
TRBV29-1	NA	TRBJ2-7	NA	CSVRILDYEQYF	TGCAGCGTTCGGATCCTGGACTACGAGCAGTACTTC
TRBV11-2	NA	TRBJ2-7	NA	CASSLEWTYDNYEQYF	TGTGCCAGCAGCTTAGAATGGACATACGACAACTACGAGCAGTACTTC